This passage covers 12 T cell receptor beta chains from one sample sequenced in a study of T cells expressing NK-cell markers. For each CDR3 protein, TCRdb gives one entry from its re-call of the 5' RACE reads, without DNA. The sample table includes approximately 15,000 distinct CDR3 sequences. The source material was blood T cells: a sorted CD56 or NKG2C T cell subset, CD4+ or CD8+ T cells, or bulk PBMC T cells (not recorded which). All receptors derive from a man between 18 and 69 years old in good health.

This chain connects TRBV30 to TRBJ1-5. Germline V gene data show CDR1 as GTSNPN and CDR2 as SVGIG (reference sequence). CDR3 length equals 14 residues. The CDR3 is CACQLVTEDQPQHF.

V is TRBV20-1 and J is TRBJ2-2. CDR3 size: 11 residues. Per the germline V gene, CDR1 is DFQATT and CDR2 is SNEGSKA (reference sequence). The CDR3 here is CSARKTGELFF.

The chain employs TRBV30 and TRBJ1-5; the D call of TRBD1 rests on TCRdb alone, since no DNA is present to check it. The CDR3 contains 16 residues. Germline CDR1 is GTSNPN and CDR2 is SVGIG (reference sequence). CDR3 loop: CAWSRLDRAGNQPQHF. The full variable domain, its missing parts supplied by reference TRBV30 and TRBJ1-5, is SQTIHQWPATLVQPVGSPLSLECTVEGTSNPNLYWYRQAAGRGLQLLFYSVGIGQISSEVPQNLSASRPQDRQFILSSKKLLLSDSGFYLCAWSRLDRAGNQPQHFGDGTRLSIL.

This chain joins TRBV7-2 and TRBJ2-2. Per the germline V gene, CDR1 is SGHTA and CDR2 is FQGNSA. This CDR3 is 16 amino acids long. Here the CDR3 reads CASSLVLGGNTGELFF.

The genes are TRBV4-3 and TRBJ2-1; TCRdb reports TRBD2, a call that lacks DNA to check it against. Germline V gene sequence: CDR1 LGHNA, CDR2 YSLEER. The CDR3 spans 18 residues. The CDR3 is CASSQEYGGGIFYNEQFF.

The rearrangement joins TRBV12-3 or TRBV12-4 to TRBJ1-4; the D gene TCRdb calls, TRBD1, cannot be checked with no DNA. The CDR3 extends over 19 amino acids. The CDR3 protein is CASSLVRGRGRLRNEKLFF.

This chain joins TRBV6-5 and TRBJ1-2. CDR3 length: 15 residues. Germline V gene lookup returns CDR1 MNHEY and CDR2 SVGAGI. The CDR3 loop is CASSYSRARIYGYTF.

The rearrangement uses TRBV18 and TRBJ2-1; TCRdb calls TRBD1, which cannot be checked without DNA. Germline V gene lookup returns CDR1 KGHSH and CDR2 LQKENI. The CDR3 is 13 residues long. The chain's CDR3 is CASSPDRYNEQFF.

The V gene is TRBV7-9, the J gene TRBJ2-1; the TCRdb call, TRBD2, lacks DNA for checking. Germline-derived CDR1 and CDR2 are SEHNR and FQNEAQ (reference sequence). This CDR3 has 12 residues. The CDR3 reads CASSPDLNEQFF. The entire variable domain, with the rest obtained from reference TRBV7-9 and TRBJ2-1, is as follows: DTGVSQNPRHKITKRGQNVTFRCDPISEHNRLYWYRQTLGQGPEFLTYFQNEAQLEKSRLLSDRFSAERPKGSFSTLEIQRTEQGDSAMYLCASSPDLNEQFFGPGTRLTVL.

The chain recombines TRBV6-1 with TRBJ2-5; no DNA is available, so the TRBD1 call from TCRdb remains unchecked. This CDR3 is 13 amino acids long. The germline V gene encodes CDR1 MNHNS and CDR2 SASEGT. This chain's CDR3 is CASRPGGQETQYF.

This chain's CDR3 is CASSVGLTYEQYF. The chain carries TRBV6-1 and TRBJ2-7. CDR3 length: 13 amino acids. In germline, CDR1 is MNHNS, CDR2 SASEGT.

The V and J genes are TRBV2 and TRBJ2-4; TCRdb's D call of TRBD1 is untestable without DNA. The germline gives CDR1 SNHLY, CDR2 FYNNEI. The CDR3 length is 14 residues. CDR3 in amino acids: CASSETGTKNIQYF.